One T cell receptor beta chain is described in this entry. Its antigen is as yet unknown. These data originate in a study of long-term antiretroviral therapy in people with HIV. Study-wide findings and caveats: For ART adherence, viral resistance and therapy changes, no data were available. Spans of CDR3 length were tighter for HIV repertoires than for controls.

The authors ran the immunoSEQ assay, v3.0, at survey level. A target of 40,000-50,000 T-cell genomes per sample was set for sequencing. Sequenced by immunoSEQ multiplex PCR; TCRdb stores in-frame clones only, minus some. The sample has 15,000 to 20,000 clones, 60% to 85% seen once; the top ten hold roughly 8%. Per germline, CDR1 SGHAT and CDR2 FQNNGV. This CDR3 is 12 amino acids long. V was trimmed by 1 base and J by 4 bases, leaving 4 bases between them. The source of this sequence is a man in his thirties or forties with HIV. The sample consisted of unsorted PBMCs, taken at the start of antiretroviral therapy. This rearrangement joins TRBV11-2 to TRBJ1-2; D is ambiguous. The DNA for the CDR3 is TGTGCCAGCAGCTTAGTCCTCTATGGCTACACCTTC. Translation: CASSLVLYGYTF.